The 9 T cell receptor beta chains listed next were all sequenced from one sample in a study of T cells in Graves' hyperthyroidism and ophthalmopathy. From RNA transcripts, TCR beta CDR3 regions were amplified. Researchers ran a first-round RT-PCR on the TCR CDR3 using the HTBI primer set. From the multiplex PCR reads, TCRdb called clonotypes with MiXCR, one entry per CDR3 protein. The top ten clones hold 13% of a sample with hundreds of thousands of distinct CDR3 sequences, approximately 15% of them seen once. Sequenced sample: blood. These receptors were taken from a man aged 18-30 years with Graves' ophthalmopathy.

This clonotype was recorded many times. This chain joins TRBV11-2 and TRBJ2-1, with 9 bases aligning to TRBD1. V was pared by 2 bases and J by 8 bases, with 10 bases of the junction left unmatched. The V gene's germline CDR1 is SGHAT and CDR2 FQNNGV. The CDR3 totals 16 residues. The CDR3 DNA reads as TGTGCCAGCAGCTTACAGGGACAGGGTCCAGCGGATGAGCAGTTCTTC. This translates into CASSLQGQGPADEQFF.

Turning to this clonotype: This sequence may be a read error, since a much larger clone differs from it by one base. This chain uses TRBV18 with TRBJ2-1; D gene unclear. The CDR3 sequence is 14 residues long. Germline V gene sequence: CDR1 KGHSH, CDR2 LQKENI. CDR3 DNA: TGTGCCAGCTCACCAAAGCCCCGCCGCAATGAGCAGTCCTTC. Its translation: CASSPKPRRNEQSF. The entire variable domain, with the rest obtained from reference TRBV18 and TRBJ2-1, is as follows: NAGVMQNPRHLVRRRGQEARLRCSPMKGHSHVYWYRQLPEEGLKFMVYLQKENIIDESGMPKERFSAEFPKEGPSILRIQQVVRGDSAAYFCASSPKPRRNEQSFGPGTRLTVL.

Only a few counts were recorded for this clonotype. The chain has TRBV6-6 and TRBJ1-4; the D gene is possibly TRBD1 (5 bases). With 2 bases removed from V and 0 bases from J, the gap between germline ends came to 13 bases. The CDR3 extends over 17 amino acids. Germline CDR1 is MNHNY and CDR2 is SVGAGI (reference sequence). The CDR3 DNA sequence: TGTGCCAGCAGTTACCAAAGGACAAGCACAACTAATGAAAAACTGTTTTTT. Translating it yields CASSYQRTSTTNEKLFF.

This rearrangement joins TRBV9 to TRBJ1-1; TRBD1 matches at 8 bases. Germline CDR1 is SGDLS and CDR2 is YYNGEE. The CDR3 is made up of 15 amino acids. After removal of 3 bases from V and 0 bases from J, the junction contained 4 bases not matched to a gene. The CDR3 region has the DNA TGTGCCAGCAGCGCCCACAGGGGGATGAACACTGAAGCTTTCTTT. This encodes CASSAHRGMNTEAFF.

In this sample, this clonotype turned up many times. V and J are TRBV20-1 and TRBJ1-2, with D perhaps TRBD1 (5 bases). CDR1 and CDR2 (germline): DFQATT, SNEGSKA (reference sequence). Trimming took off 6 bases at V and 1 base at J, with 18 bases between the two ends. This CDR3 is 15 amino acids long. The CDR3 reads CSANRRVSGNYGYTF. In DNA, the CDR3 is TGCAGTGCCAACCGCAGGGTCTCCGGTAACTATGGCTACACCTTC.

This clonotype was observed many times. The gene calls are TRBV30 and TRBJ1-2, with 7 positions matching TRBD1. CDR1 is GTSNPN and CDR2 is SVGIG in the germline V gene (reference sequence). The V segment lost 4 bases and the J segment 4 bases; nucleotides outside the gene matches: 6. This CDR3 has 13 residues. The CDR3 DNA reads TGTGCCTGGACTGTACAGGGGACCTATGGCTACACCTTC. Protein product: CAWTVQGTYGYTF.

This clonotype was counted ten times or more. The chain carries TRBV2 and TRBJ2-7, with D possibly being TRBD2 (5 bases). Trimming removed 7 bases at V and 6 bases at J, with 16 bases between. The CDR3 loop spans 13 amino acids. Per the germline V gene, CDR1 is SNHLY and CDR2 is FYNNEI. CDR3 in amino acids: CASITLARAEQYF. In DNA, the CDR3 is TGTGCCAGCATTACCCTAGCTAGGGCCGAGCAGTACTTC.

The rearrangement joins TRBV27 to TRBJ1-5; 7 bases map to TRBD1. Per germline, CDR1 MNHEY and CDR2 SMNVEV (reference sequence). Losses at the gene ends were 6 bases for V and 0 bases for J; bases not matched to a gene: 5. The CDR3 is 15 residues long. CDR3 bases: TGTGCCAGCAGGAGGGGACAGAATAGCAATCAGCCCCAGCATTTT. It yields the protein CASRRGQNSNQPQHF.

This clonotype has ten or more counts. The V gene is TRBV7-9, the J gene TRBJ2-1, with TRBD1 as a possible D gene (7 bases). Per germline, CDR1 SEHNR and CDR2 FQNEAQ (reference sequence). V lost 3 bases and J 0 bases, leaving 15 bases between the germline ends. The CDR3 consists of 17 residues. CDR3 residues: CASSFFRGDSSYNEQFF. CDR3 DNA: TGTGCCAGCAGCTTCTTTCGCGGGGACAGCTCCTACAATGAGCAGTTCTTC.